This T cell receptor beta chain was recovered during a study of cytomegalovirus exposure and HLA in healthy donors. In the study overall: It was reported in a later analysis that the 95 to 150 validation repertoires used the same platform as the approximately 690 first-cohort repertoires.

The donors belonged to the roughly 130-subject validation cohort, separate from the roughly 700-subject first cohort. The repertoire was sequenced with immunoSEQ multiplex PCR; TCRdb's copy has only in-frame clones and lacks some. The sample holds tens of thousands of clones, about 92% seen once. The sample holds one count of this clone. The clonotype was recovered from a man between 18 and 35 years old in good health and CMV-seropositive. Sequenced: PBMCs.

CDR3 region: CASSWEGQGHQPQHF. CDR3 bases: TGTGCCAGCAGTTGGGAAGGACAGGGCCATCAGCCCCAGCATTTT. The chain links TRBV28 to TRBJ1-5; 8 nucleotides line up with TRBD1. The CDR3 extends over 15 amino acids. CDR1 MDHEN and CDR2 SYDVKM come from the germline V gene. The V gene end was trimmed by 4 bases and the J gene end by 5 bases; junction bases not matched to a gene: 7.